This passage covers 6 T cell receptor beta chains from one sample sequenced in a study of T cells after yellow fever vaccination. TCRdb re-called the 5' RACE reads with MiXCR, one entry per CDR3 protein. This table has approximately 450,000 distinct CDR3 sequences, around 19% appearing once. The sample in question was PBMCs, obtained before the yellow fever booster vaccination. The receptors shown here come from a man younger than 35 who received the YFV17D yellow fever vaccine.

This clonotype has only a few counts. The chain is built from TRBV27 and TRBJ1-2, with D possibly TRBD1 on 6 matching bases. The V gene's germline CDR1 is MNHEY and CDR2 SMNVEV (reference sequence). Trimming removed 1 base at V and 3 bases at J, with 9 bases between. This CDR3 comprises 14 residues. The CDR3 protein is CASSLFGGYYGYTF. As DNA, the CDR3 is TGTGCCAGCAGTTTATTCGGGGGCTACTATGGCTACACCTTC.

This clonotype was observed a handful of times. V and J are TRBV25-1 and TRBJ2-1; D is uncertain. CDR1 and CDR2 (germline): MGHDK, SYGVNS. V lost 4 bases and J 6 bases, leaving 7 bases between the germline ends. This CDR3 has 12 residues. CDR3 nucleotide sequence: TGTGCCAGCAGTGTCTACGGCAATGAGCAGTTCTTC. Translated, it gives CASSVYGNEQFF.

This clonotype was seen a few times. The rearrangement joins TRBV3-1 to TRBJ1-1; no clear D gene. V gave up 0 bases and J gave up 9 bases, with 8 bases separating them. Germline V gene sequence: CDR1 LGHDT, CDR2 YNNKEL (reference sequence). The length of the CDR3 is 12 residues. CDR3 in amino acids: CASSQESSQAFF. In DNA form, the CDR3 reads TGTGCCAGCAGCCAAGAGTCATCCCAAGCTTTCTTT.

This clonotype has only a few counts. V gene TRBV7-3 combines with J gene TRBJ2-3; TRBD2 might be the D (7 bases). Deletions cut 4 bases from V and 1 base from J, with 12 bases between. The germline V gene has CDR1 SGHTA and CDR2 FQGTGA. The CDR3 loop spans 15 amino acids. The CDR3 region is CASSWGGQGTDTQYF. The CDR3 nucleotides are TGTGCCAGCAGCTGGGGGGGCCAAGGCACAGATACGCAGTATTTT.

The gene calls are TRBV7-2 and TRBJ1-1; 7 bases fit TRBD1. Germline trimming cut 4 bases from V and 1 base from J; bases unmatched to any gene: 9. Germline loops: CDR1 SGHTA, CDR2 FQGNSA. The CDR3 has 16 amino acids. CDR3 sequence: CASSSTGEQGNTEAFF. CDR3 coding DNA: TGTGCCAGCAGCTCTACAGGGGAGCAGGGGAACACTGAAGCTTTCTTT.

The chain uses TRBV4-1 and TRBJ1-2; D is possibly TRBD1 (5 bases). CDR1 and CDR2 (germline): MGHRA, YSYEKL. V lost 5 bases and J lost 6, with 19 bases in between. CDR3 length: 15 residues. The CDR3 region has the DNA TGCGCCAGCAGCGGACCAGGGAGAAGCGGGGATGGCTACACCTTC. Its translation is CASSGPGRSGDGYTF.